These 18 T cell receptor beta chains were sequenced from one sample in a study of blood T cells in healthy people across ages. The second PCR ran 7 to 11 cycles with a sample-barcoded 5' primer and J-beta primers. One entry per CDR3 protein results from TCRdb running MiXCR on the 5' RACE reads. Found here are hundreds of thousands of distinct CDR3 sequences, less than 40% of them singletons; the top ten hold 15%. The sequencing sample was made of blood. The receptors stem from an elderly woman in good health.

This clonotype was detected ten times or more. V is TRBV29-1 and J is TRBJ2-1; D possibly matches TRBD1 or TRBD2 (5 bases each). CDR3 length: 12 amino acids. V lost 7 bases, J lost 9 bases, and 16 bases lay in between. Looked up from germline, CDR1 is SQVTM and CDR2 is ANQGSEA. The CDR3 DNA reads as TGCAGCGGAACCGGGACGGCCCCTGAGCAGTTCTTC. Translating gives CSGTGTAPEQFF.

To note about this clonotype: A much larger clonotype is one base distant, so this may be a read error. CDR3 amino acids: CASSSWTDYNEQYF. CDR3 in DNA: TGTGCCAGCAGTTCCTGGACAGACTACAATGAGCAGTACTTC. The chain links TRBV6-2 or TRBV6-3 to TRBJ2-7; D possibly corresponds to TRBD1 (6 bases). The germline V gene encodes CDR1 MNHEY and CDR2 SVGEGT. V gave up 4 bases and J gave up 7 bases, with 17 bases separating them. This CDR3 spans 14 amino acids.

The chain couples TRBV7-2 to TRBJ1-1; 8 bases fit TRBD1. The germline CDR1 and CDR2 sequences are SGHTA and FQGNSA. There are 15 residues in the CDR3. The J segment lost 6 bases and the V segment lost 5 bases, leaving 11 bases of the junction unmatched. CDR3 coding DNA: TGTGCCAGCAGCAAACCCACAGGGGGTTGGTCTGAAGCTTTCTTT. Protein: CASSKPTGGWSEAFF.

The rearrangement joins TRBV4-1 to TRBJ2-1; tentative D call: TRBD2 (5 bases). This CDR3 contains 14 residues. Germline CDR1 MGHRA, CDR2 YSYEKL. Trimming took 2 bases from V and 7 from J, leaving 12 bases between them. CDR3 DNA sequence: TGCGCCAGCAGCCAATCCGAGGGTCGGAATGAGCAGTTCTTC. It codes for CASSQSEGRNEQFF.

The V gene is TRBV7-2, the J gene TRBJ1-4; 7 bases agree with TRBD1. J gave up 5 bases and V 5 bases, and 8 bases lay outside the gene matches. CDR3 length equals 15 residues. Germline V gene lookup returns CDR1 SGHTA and CDR2 FQGNSA. CDR3 bases: TGTGCCAGCAGCCCCAGGACAGGACGAAATGAAAAACTGTTTTTT. It encodes CASSPRTGRNEKLFF.

This clonotype was seen a handful of times. The chain couples TRBV28 to TRBJ2-4; TRBD1 or TRBD2 may be the D gene (6 bases each). This CDR3 contains 15 residues. Germline V gene sequence: CDR1 MDHEN, CDR2 SYDVKM. V shed 2 bases and J shed 6 bases, with 14 bases lying between them. The CDR3 here is CASSLGGQGRNIQYF. CDR3 in DNA: TGTGCCAGCAGTTTAGGGGGGCAGGGGCGAAACATTCAGTACTTC.

This clonotype was counted ten times or more. The chain recombines TRBV7-3 with TRBJ2-5; 13 positions agree with TRBD2. The germline V gene encodes CDR1 SGHTA and CDR2 FQGTGA. The junction had 12 bases not matched to a gene; V was cut back by 6 bases and J by 11 bases. The CDR3 extends over 15 amino acids. CDR3 sequence (DNA): TGTGCCAGCAGTGCGGCGGGGACTAGCGGGGATATACAGTACTTC. Protein sequence: CASSAAGTSGDIQYF.

This clonotype was seen at least ten times. The gene calls are TRBV13 and TRBJ1-2, with 8 bases aligning to TRBD1. The germline gives CDR1 PRHDT, CDR2 FYEKMQ (reference sequence). This CDR3 is built from 15 residues. Germline trimming cut 2 bases from V and 6 bases from J; bases unmatched to any gene: 8. In nucleotides, the CDR3 is TGTGCCAGCAGCTTAAAGCGCAGGGGGCAGGATGGCTACACCTTC. Translating gives CASSLKRRGQDGYTF.

This clonotype was recorded many times. The chain links TRBV20-1 to TRBJ1-2; the match to TRBD1 covers 8 bases. Germline loops: CDR1 DFQATT, CDR2 SNEGSKA (reference sequence). The CDR3 sequence is 17 residues long. V shed 6 bases and J 1 base; nucleotides not matched to a gene: 16. The CDR3 DNA is TGCAGTGCCCAAGTCAGGGGGCGGTTCGACCATAACTATGGCTACACCTTC. Protein product: CSAQVRGRFDHNYGYTF.

This clonotype was recorded at least ten times. V is TRBV6-6 and J is TRBJ2-7; TRBD2 is a possible D gene (6 bases). Germline CDR1 is MNHNY and CDR2 is SVGAGI (reference sequence). The V end lost 8 bases, the J end lost 2 bases, and 19 bases lay between the germline ends. The CDR3 runs 15 residues. In nucleotides, the CDR3 is TGTGCCAGCGGTCCCTCGAGGACTATAACCTACGAGCAGTACTTC. It encodes CASGPSRTITYEQYF.

To note about this clonotype: Just one base apart from a much larger clone, this may be a read error. The chain combines TRBV20-1 with TRBJ2-5, with 8 nucleotides matching TRBD2. Germline V lookup: CDR1 DFQATT, CDR2 SNEGSKA (reference sequence). The CDR3 length is 13 residues. The CDR3 sequence is CSAERGREEAQYF. The CDR3 nucleotides are TGCAGTGCCGAGCGGGGGCGCGAAGAGGCCCAGTACTTC.

This chain links TRBV20-1 with TRBJ1-6, with a possible D match to TRBD1 (5 bases). The CDR3 consists of 16 residues. The germline V and J ends were trimmed by 7 bases and 6 bases, with 22 bases remaining between them. Germline V gene lookup returns CDR1 DFQATT and CDR2 SNEGSKA (reference sequence). CDR3 DNA sequence: TGCAGTGTTAGGGCTACGGGACTCGGTGGTAATTCACCCCTCCACTTT. This sequence encodes CSVRATGLGGNSPLHF.

For this clonotype: A much larger clone differs from this one at a single base, so this may be a read error. This chain links TRBV27 with TRBJ2-5; 8 bases map to TRBD2. Looked up from germline, CDR1 is MNHEY and CDR2 is SMNVEV (reference sequence). The CDR3 totals 14 residues. Trimming removed 7 bases from V and 11 bases from J; junction bases left unmatched: 15. CDR3 amino acids: CASTHGGAGNEQYF. The CDR3 DNA sequence: TGTGCCAGCACCCACGGGGGGGCCGGAAATGAGCAGTACTTC.

V usage is TRBV28 and J usage is TRBJ2-1, with D possibly being TRBD1 or TRBD2 (6 bases each). The V end was cut by 6 bases, the J end by 9 bases, with 12 bases between. Per the germline V gene, CDR1 is MDHEN and CDR2 is SYDVKM. The CDR3 has 12 residues. CDR3 nucleotide sequence: TGTGCCAGCAGCCCAGGGGAGGCTGAGCAGTTCTTC. Translating gives CASSPGEAEQFF.

The chain carries TRBV7-2 and TRBJ1-1, with 7 nucleotides matching TRBD1. Trimming cost V 6 bases and J 1 base; bases outside gene matches: 8. The germline V gene has CDR1 SGHTA and CDR2 FQGNSA. This CDR3 is built from 15 residues. The CDR3 region has the DNA TGTGCCAGCAGTCAATCACAGGGGCGGAACACTGAAGCTTTCTTT. As protein: CASSQSQGRNTEAFF.

The table lists this clonotype with many counts. Being one base from a much bigger clone, this may be a read error. The chain links TRBV5-1 to TRBJ2-5, with a weak D call TRBD1 (6 bases). The CDR3 totals 13 residues. Deletions cut 4 bases from V and 11 bases from J, with 18 bases between. Germline values: CDR1 SGHRS, CDR2 YFSETQ. CDR3 amino acids: CASSVQGLHEQYF. CDR3 in DNA: TGCGCCAGCAGCGTACAGGGTTTGCATGAGCAGTACTTC.

V is TRBV3-1 and J is TRBJ1-1, with D maybe TRBD1 (5 bases). V lost 3 bases and J lost 10, with 18 bases in between. CDR3 size: 14 residues. From germline, CDR1 is LGHDT and CDR2 YNNKEL (reference sequence). The CDR3: CASSQEGQGLVAFF. Written as DNA, the CDR3 is TGTGCCAGCAGCCAGGAAGGGCAGGGACTAGTAGCTTTCTTT.

V gene TRBV11-2 combines with J gene TRBJ1-2; 10 nucleotides align to TRBD1. The length of the CDR3 is 15 residues. Germline values: CDR1 SGHAT, CDR2 FQNNGV. Germline trimming cut 6 bases from V and 10 bases from J; bases unmatched to any gene: 14. In DNA form, the CDR3 reads TGTGCCAGCAGTCCCTCCCCGGGACAGGGGTACGCCTACACCTTC. This translates into CASSPSPGQGYAYTF.